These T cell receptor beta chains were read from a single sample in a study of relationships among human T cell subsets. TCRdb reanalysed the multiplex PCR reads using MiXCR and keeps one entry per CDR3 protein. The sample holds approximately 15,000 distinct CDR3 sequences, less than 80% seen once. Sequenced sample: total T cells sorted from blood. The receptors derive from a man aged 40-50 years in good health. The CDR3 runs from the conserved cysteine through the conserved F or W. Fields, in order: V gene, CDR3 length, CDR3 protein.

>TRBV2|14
CASSDPGGSNEQSF
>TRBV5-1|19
CASSLEGTSGRGSYNEQFF
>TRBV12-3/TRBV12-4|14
CASSLAEVNYGYTF
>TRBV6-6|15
CASRRQGGGTDTQYF
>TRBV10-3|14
CAISNGGPVETQYF
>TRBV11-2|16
CASSSLRGRSYNEQFF
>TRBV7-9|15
CASSLVGQGVSEQYF
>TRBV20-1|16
CSARDAKRTSTDTQYF
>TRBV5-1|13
CASSGGSSYEQYF
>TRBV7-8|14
CVSSPRPGGNEQFF
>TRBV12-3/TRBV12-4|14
CASSFVRARGEQYF
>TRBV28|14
CASSLGQAVREQYF
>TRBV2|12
CASRLLTDTQYF
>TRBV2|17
CASSPLGGALSYNEQFF
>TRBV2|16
CASSELAGGPTDTQYF
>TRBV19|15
CASTTSDRVTDTQYF
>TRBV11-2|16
CASSLGPGGPRNEQFF
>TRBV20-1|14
CSARDRRGGYEQYF
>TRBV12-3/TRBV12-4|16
CASSSRGFGSYNEQFF
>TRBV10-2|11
CASSPGTEAFF
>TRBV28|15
CASTGAHTSTDTQYF
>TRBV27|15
CASSSSGGFSYEQYF
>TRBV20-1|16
CSARDRGGGADQPQHF
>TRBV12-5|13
CASSGTSYNEQFF
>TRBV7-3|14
CASSPMGGTDTQYF
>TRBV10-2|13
CASSEIEAYEQYF
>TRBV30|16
CAWSLGATSGANVLTF
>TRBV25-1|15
CASSAPQMSGNTIYF
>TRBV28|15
CASTLPGQGPDTQYF
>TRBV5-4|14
CASSPDRDRPEAFF
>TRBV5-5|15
CASSLETLSYNEQFF
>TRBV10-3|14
CAISDGQGANEQFF
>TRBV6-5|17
CASSYTAGTSAYNEQFF
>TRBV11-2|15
CASSRDGRHNSPLHF
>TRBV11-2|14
CASEGTLSNQPQHF
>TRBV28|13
CASSFEGAPGAFF
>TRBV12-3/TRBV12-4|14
CASSLRTGNQPQHF
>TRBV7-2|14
CASSPRAGGTEAFF
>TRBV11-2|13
CASSFRGRYEQYF
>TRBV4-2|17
CASSQVNGGESTDTQYF
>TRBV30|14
CAWSVSNSNQPQHF
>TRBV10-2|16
CASSPLRGNSNQPQHF
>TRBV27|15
CATWRQGGSGETQYF